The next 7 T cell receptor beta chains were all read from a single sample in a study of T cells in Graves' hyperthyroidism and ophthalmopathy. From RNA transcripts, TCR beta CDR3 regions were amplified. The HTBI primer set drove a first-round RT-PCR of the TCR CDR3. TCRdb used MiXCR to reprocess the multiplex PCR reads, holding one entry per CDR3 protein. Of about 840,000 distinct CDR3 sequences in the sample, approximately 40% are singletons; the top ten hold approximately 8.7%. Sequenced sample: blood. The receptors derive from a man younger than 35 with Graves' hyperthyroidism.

The CDR3 coding sequence is TGTGCCAGCAGCCGGGACAGAATTACGGGGGAGCAGTACTTC. Protein product: CASSRDRITGEQYF. V usage is TRBV7-9 and J usage is TRBJ2-7; 7 nucleotides align to TRBD1. The CDR3 has 14 amino acids. V lost 5 bases to trimming and J lost 7 bases; unmatched junction nucleotides: 11. Germline CDR1 SEHNR, CDR2 FQNEAQ (reference sequence).

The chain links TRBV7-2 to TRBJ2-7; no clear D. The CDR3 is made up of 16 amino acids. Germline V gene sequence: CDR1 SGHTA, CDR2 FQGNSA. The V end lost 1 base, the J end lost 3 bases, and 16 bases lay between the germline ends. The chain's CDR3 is CASSLVPGYTFYEQYF. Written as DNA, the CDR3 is TGTGCCAGCAGCTTAGTCCCCGGGTACACTTTCTACGAGCAGTACTTC.

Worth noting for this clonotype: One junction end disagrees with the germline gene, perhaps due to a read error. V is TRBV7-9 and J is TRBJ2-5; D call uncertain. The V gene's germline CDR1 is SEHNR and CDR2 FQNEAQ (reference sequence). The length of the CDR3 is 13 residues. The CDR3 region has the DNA TGCGCCAGCAGCCAGGTAAACCGAGAGACCCAGTACTTC. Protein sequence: CASSQVNRETQYF. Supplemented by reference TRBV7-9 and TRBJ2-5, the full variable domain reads DTGVSQNPRHKITKRGQNVTFRCDPISEHNRLYWYRQTLGQGPEFLTYFQNEAQLEKSRLLSDRFSAERPKGSFSTLEIQRTEQGDSAMYLCASSQVNRETQYFGPGTRLLVL.

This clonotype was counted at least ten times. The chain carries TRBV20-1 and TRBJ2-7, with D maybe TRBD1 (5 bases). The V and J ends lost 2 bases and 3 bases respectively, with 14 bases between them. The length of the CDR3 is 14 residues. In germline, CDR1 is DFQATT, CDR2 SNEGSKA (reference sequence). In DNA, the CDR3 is TGCAGTGCTAGACCTTCAGGGTTAGTCTACGAGCAGTACTTC. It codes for CSARPSGLVYEQYF.

CDR3 protein: CASSRTDTGELFF. The DNA of the CDR3 is TGCGCCAGCAGCCGGACAGACACCGGGGAGCTGTTTTTT. J is TRBJ2-2 and V is TRBV4-1; possible D gene TRBD1, 6 bases. The V gene lost 4 bases and the J gene lost 3 bases, with 6 bases spanning the gap. There are 13 residues in the CDR3. The V gene's germline CDR1 is MGHRA and CDR2 YSYEKL.

Here the CDR3 reads CASSELGQDEAFF. CDR3 coding DNA: TGCGCCAGCAGTGAGCTCGGACAGGATGAAGCTTTCTTT. The chain recombines TRBV10-2 with TRBJ1-1; 7 bases are a match to TRBD1. Unmatched junction bases numbered 4, after V lost 2 bases and J lost 7 bases. Germline CDR1 reads WSHSY; CDR2 reads SAAADI. There are 13 residues in the CDR3.

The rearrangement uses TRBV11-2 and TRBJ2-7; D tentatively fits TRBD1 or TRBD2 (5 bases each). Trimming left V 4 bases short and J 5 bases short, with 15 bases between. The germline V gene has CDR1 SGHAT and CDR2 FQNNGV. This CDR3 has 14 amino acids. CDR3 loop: CASSSPGRGDEQYF. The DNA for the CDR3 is TGTGCCAGCAGCTCCCCCGGCCGGGGCGACGAGCAGTACTTC. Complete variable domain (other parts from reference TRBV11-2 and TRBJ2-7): EAGVAQSPRYKIIEKRQSVAFWCNPISGHATLYWYQQILGQGPKLLIQFQNNGVVDDSQLPKDRFSAERLKGVDSTLKIQPAKLEDSAVYLCASSSPGRGDEQYFGPGTRLTVT.